Listed here is a single TCR beta chain. The antigen is unknown. This CDR3 contains 15 residues. The data were obtained in a study of shared clonotypes between healthy human individuals. Findings of the study overall: What naive subsets generally showed was a larger estimated richness than memory subsets showed.

Using immunoSEQ multiplex PCR, the repertoire was profiled, and TCRdb retains in-frame clones only, with some absent. The sample contains roughly 2.6 million clones, approximately 92% of which appear only once. This TCR was recovered from a man aged 18 to 35 in good health. The V and J genes are TRBV21-1 and TRBJ2-1; no DNA check was done on the table's D call, TRBD2. TRBV21-1 has pseudogene status. The sequencing input was naive CD4+ T cells sorted from blood. Subset specified: CD45RA+ positively selected. The CDR3: CASSKDPQPGASQFF. For the CDR3, the DNA is TGTGCCAGCAGCAAAGATCCTCAGCCTGGAGCTAGTCAGTTCTTC.